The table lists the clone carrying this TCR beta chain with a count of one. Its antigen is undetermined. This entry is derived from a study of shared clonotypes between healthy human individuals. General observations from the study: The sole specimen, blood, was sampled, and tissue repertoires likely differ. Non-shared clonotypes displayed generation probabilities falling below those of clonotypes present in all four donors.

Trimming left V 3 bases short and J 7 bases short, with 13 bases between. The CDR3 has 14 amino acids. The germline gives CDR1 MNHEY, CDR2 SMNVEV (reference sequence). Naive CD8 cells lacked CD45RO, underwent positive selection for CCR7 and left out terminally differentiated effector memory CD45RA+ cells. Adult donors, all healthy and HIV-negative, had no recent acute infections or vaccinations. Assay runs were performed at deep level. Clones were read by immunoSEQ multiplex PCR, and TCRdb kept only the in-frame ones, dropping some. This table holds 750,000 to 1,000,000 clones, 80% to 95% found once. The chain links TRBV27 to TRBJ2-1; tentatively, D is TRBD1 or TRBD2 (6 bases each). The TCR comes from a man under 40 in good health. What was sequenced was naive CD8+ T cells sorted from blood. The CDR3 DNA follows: TGTGCCAGCAGTTTCGGGGGCACGAGGAATGAGCAGTTCTTC. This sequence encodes CASSFGGTRNEQFF.